This T cell receptor beta chain was captured by sequencing in a study of beta chain features in type 1 diabetes. Expressed TCRB transcripts were sequenced because the isolated RNA had all been reverse transcribed beforehand. TCRdb's copy holds only in-frame clones and misses some; the assay was immunoSEQ multiplex PCR. The profile shows roughly 240,000 clones, roughly an eighth of them singletons. This clone has more than one count but fewer than ten. The sequence was obtained from a woman aged 40 to 55 in good health. Specimen: naive CD4+ T cells from blood.

CDR3 sequence: CASSLEGQGLETQYF. The CDR3, as DNA: TGCGCCAGCAGCTTGGAGGGTCAGGGCCTGGAGACCCAGTACTTC. The chain has TRBV5-1 and TRBJ2-5; possibly TRBD1 for D (5 bases). V was trimmed by 0 bases and J by 5 bases, leaving 14 bases between them. The CDR3 is 15 residues long. CDR1 and CDR2 (germline): SGHRS, YFSETQ.